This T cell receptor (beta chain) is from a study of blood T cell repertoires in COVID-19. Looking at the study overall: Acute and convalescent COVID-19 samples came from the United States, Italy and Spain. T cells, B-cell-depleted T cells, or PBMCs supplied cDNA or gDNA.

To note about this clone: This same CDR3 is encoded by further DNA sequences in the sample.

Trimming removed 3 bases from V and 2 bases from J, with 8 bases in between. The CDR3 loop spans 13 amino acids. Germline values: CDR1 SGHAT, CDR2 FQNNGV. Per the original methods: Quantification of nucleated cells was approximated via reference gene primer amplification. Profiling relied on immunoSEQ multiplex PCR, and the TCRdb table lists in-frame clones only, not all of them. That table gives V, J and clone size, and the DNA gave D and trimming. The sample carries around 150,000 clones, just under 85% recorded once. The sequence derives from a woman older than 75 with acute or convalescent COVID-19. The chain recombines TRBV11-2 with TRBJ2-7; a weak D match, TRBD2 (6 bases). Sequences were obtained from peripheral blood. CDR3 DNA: TGTGCCAGCAGCTTTGCGGGGACCTACGAGCAGTACTTC. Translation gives CASSFAGTYEQYF.